This T cell receptor beta chain stems from a study of cytomegalovirus exposure and HLA in healthy donors. The CDR3 totals 13 residues. The protocol was immunoSEQ multiplex PCR, while the TCRdb copy is restricted to in-frame clones and leaves out a portion. Among about 58,000 clones listed, roughly nine tenths were seen once. The sequence derives from a man younger than 35 in good health and CMV-seronegative. The chain uses TRBV7-5 and TRBJ2-7; the table's D gene call, TRBD2, was not cross checked with the DNA. TRBV7-5 is a pseudogene segment. The sequenced material came from PBMCs. The CDR3 protein is CARSLSGNDEQYF. CDR3 coding DNA: TGTGCCAGAAGCTTAAGCGGGAACGACGAGCAGTACTTC.